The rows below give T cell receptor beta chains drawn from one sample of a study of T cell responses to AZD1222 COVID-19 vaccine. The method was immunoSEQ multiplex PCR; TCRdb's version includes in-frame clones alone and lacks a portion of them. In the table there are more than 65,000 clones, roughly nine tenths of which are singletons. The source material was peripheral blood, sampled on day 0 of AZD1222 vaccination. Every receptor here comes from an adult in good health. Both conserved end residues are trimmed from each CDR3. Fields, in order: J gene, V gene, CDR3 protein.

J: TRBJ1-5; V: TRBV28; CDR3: ASSFRQGLQPQH
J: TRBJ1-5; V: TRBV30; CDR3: AWNGQGRGQPQH
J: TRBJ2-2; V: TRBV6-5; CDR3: ATGRSRAGELF
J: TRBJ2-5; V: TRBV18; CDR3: ASSPGTYGETQY
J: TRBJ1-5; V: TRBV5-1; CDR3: ASSSGQGPGNQPQH
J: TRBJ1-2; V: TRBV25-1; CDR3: ASSSRVREKHGYT
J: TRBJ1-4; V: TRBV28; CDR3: ASSFSPLLTGRNEKLF
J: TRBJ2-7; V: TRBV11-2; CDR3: ASSLAVAYEQY
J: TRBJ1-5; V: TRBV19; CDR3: ASSFFDEPQH
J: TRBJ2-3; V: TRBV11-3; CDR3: ASSSSGSHTDTQY
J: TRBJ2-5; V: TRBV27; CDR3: ASSPGSWETQY
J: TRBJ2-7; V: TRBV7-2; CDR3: ASSLYKAYEQY
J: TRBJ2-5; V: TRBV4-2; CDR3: ASSRASEETQY
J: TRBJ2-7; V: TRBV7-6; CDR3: ASSLTDSSYEQY
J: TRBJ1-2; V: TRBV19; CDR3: ASSPGHGYT
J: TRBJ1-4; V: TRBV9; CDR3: ASSATGGSEKLF
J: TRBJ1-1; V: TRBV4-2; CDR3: ASSQYVSGTEAF
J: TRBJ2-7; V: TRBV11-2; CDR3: ASSLRTAPYEQY
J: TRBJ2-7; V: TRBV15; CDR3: ATSRDFETYEQY
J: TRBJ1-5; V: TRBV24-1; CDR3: ATTWDIDHSQPQH
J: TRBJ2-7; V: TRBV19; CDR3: ASKKGQGFHEQY
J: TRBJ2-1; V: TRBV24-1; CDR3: ATSDYNEQF
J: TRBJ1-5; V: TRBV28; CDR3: ASSHKVSQH
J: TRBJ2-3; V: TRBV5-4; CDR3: ASSIRRLASADTQY
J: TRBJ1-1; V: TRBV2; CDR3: ASSPLTLLNTEAF
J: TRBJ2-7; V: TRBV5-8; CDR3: ASSPSGGLVYEQY
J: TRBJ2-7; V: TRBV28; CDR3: ASSLGRGGEQY
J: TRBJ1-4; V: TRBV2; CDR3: ASDRDSQRPLF
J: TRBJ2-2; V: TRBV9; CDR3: ASSVGSSGIGELF
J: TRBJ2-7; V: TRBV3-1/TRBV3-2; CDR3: ASSQGGGYEQY
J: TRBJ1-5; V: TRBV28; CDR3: ASSFQSPYSNQPQH
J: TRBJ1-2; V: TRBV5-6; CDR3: ASSFGRGYGYT
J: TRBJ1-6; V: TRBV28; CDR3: ASSLGGSSNSPLH
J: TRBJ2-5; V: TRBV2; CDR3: ASQRDRQETQY
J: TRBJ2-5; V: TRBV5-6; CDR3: ASSLEETQY
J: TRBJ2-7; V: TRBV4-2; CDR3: ASSQGDSESYEQY
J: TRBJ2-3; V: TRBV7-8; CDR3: ASSRESRPDTQY
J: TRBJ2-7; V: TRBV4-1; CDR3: ASSRGLAGAGEQY
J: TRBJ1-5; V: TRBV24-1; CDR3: ATSPGDSNQPQH
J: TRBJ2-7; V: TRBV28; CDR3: ASSFLQSNSYEQY
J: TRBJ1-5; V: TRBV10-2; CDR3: ASSESIGVGPQH
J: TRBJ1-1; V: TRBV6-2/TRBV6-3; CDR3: ASSHQSPTEAF
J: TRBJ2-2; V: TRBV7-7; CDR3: ASSSQGSTGELF
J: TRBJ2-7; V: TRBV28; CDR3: ASSLRGLIYEQY
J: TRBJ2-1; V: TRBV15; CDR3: ATSKLTGTGLINEQF
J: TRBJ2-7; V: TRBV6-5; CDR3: ASSPRGGHEQY
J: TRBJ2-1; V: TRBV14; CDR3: ASSLPGQGSGEQF
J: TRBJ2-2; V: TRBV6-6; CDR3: ASSYSKGQGAGELF
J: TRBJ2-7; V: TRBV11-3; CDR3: ASSTGGAGPVF
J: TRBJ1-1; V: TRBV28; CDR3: ASSWEYRDRNTEAF
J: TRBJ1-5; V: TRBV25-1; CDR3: ASSLGSESYQPQH
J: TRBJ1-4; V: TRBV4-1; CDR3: ASSGSRWEKLF
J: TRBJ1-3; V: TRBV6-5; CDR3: ASRTGGDGNTIY
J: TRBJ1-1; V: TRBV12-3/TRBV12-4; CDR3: ASSPGVQGKAF
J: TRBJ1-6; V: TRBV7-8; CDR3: ASSQPPGTDSYNSPLH
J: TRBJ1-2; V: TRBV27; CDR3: ASSRTAASYGYT
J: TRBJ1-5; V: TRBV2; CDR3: ASRENRGNQPQH
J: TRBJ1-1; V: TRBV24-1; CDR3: ATSPSVPNTEAF
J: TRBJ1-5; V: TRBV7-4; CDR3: ASSPGQDNQPQH
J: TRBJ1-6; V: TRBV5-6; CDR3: ASSSPAGANSPLH